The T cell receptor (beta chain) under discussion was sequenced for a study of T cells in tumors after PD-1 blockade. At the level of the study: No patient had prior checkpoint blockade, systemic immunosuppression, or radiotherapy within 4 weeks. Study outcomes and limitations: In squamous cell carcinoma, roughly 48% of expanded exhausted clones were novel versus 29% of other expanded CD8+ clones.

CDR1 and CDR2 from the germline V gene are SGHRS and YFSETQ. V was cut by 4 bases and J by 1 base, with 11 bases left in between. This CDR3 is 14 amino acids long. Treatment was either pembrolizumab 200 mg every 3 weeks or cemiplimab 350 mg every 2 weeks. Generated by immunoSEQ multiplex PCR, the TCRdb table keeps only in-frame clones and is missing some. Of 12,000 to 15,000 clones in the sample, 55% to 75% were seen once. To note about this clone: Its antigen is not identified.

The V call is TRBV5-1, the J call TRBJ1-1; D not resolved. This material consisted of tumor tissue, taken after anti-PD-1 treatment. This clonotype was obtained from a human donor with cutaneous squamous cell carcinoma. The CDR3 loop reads CASSPHRENTEAFF. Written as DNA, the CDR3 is TGCGCCAGCAGCCCGCACCGGGAGAACACTGAAGCTTTCTTT.